This entry features one TCR beta chain sequence. The record originates from a study of Ad26.COV2.S vaccination and SARS-CoV-2 variants. Treatment here: some 20 received Ad26.COV2.S at low or high dose, single or two shots; about 5 received placebo; per-sample allocation not given. Samples were taken on day 63 after the first vaccine or placebo injection. Deletions cut 2 bases from V and 3 bases from J, with 4 bases between. The CDR3 consists of 12 residues. The germline V gene encodes CDR1 MNHEY and CDR2 SVGEGT. Sequenced by immunoSEQ multiplex PCR; TCRdb stores in-frame clones only, minus some. The sample has roughly 700,000 clones, roughly 90% seen once.

This specimen consisted of peripheral blood, obtained in a trial of Ad26.COV2.S vaccine versus placebo. The sequence came from a person aged 18 to 65 who received the Ad26.COV2.S COVID-19 vaccine or a placebo. J is TRBJ1-1 and V is TRBV6-2 or TRBV6-3; no clear D. The CDR3 region has the DNA TGTGCCAGCAGTTACCAGTACACTGAAGCTTTCTTT. Translation: CASSYQYTEAFF.